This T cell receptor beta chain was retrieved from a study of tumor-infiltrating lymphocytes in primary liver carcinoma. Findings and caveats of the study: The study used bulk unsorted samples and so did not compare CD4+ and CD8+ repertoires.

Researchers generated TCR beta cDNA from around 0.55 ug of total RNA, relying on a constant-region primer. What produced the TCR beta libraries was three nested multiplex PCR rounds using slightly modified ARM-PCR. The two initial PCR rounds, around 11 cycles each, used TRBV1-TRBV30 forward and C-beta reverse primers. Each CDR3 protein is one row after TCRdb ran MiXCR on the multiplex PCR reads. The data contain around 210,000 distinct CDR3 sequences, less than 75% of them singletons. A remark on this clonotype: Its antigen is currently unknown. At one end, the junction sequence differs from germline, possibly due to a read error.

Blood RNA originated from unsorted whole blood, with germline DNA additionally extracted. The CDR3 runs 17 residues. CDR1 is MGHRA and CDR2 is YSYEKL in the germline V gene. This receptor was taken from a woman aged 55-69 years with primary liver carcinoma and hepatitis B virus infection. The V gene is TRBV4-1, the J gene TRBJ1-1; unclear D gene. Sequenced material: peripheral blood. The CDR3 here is CASSQDPQRALNTEALF. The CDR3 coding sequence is TGCGCCAGCAGCCAAGATCCACAGAGAGCCTTGAACACTGAAGCTCTCTTT.